The source of this T cell receptor beta chain is a study of blood T cells in healthy people across ages. General study points: Expanded clonotype changes were possibly confounded by unknown donor CMV status.

It was with a sample-barcoded 5' primer and a J-beta primer mix that a second PCR of about 7 to 12 cycles was run. Tags on each cDNA molecule came from a template-switch adaptor with 12 random nucleotides. In TCRdb, the 5' RACE reads were re-called with MiXCR into one record per CDR3 protein. The table records fewer than 800,000 distinct CDR3 sequences, around a fifth of them present only once. Individuals who donated were healthy Caucasians from Russia aged roughly 6 to 90. Details on this clonotype: Its antigen is not identified.

This CDR3 region has 14 residues. V was shortened by 5 bases and J by 6 bases, with 13 bases between the two germline ends. The chain carries TRBV12-3 or TRBV12-4 and TRBJ2-2; D unclear. Source material: blood. The receptor was isolated from an older man in good health. CDR3 coding DNA: TGTGCCAGCAGTGACACTAAGATCGCCGGGGAGCTGTTTTTT. This translates into CASSDTKIAGELFF.